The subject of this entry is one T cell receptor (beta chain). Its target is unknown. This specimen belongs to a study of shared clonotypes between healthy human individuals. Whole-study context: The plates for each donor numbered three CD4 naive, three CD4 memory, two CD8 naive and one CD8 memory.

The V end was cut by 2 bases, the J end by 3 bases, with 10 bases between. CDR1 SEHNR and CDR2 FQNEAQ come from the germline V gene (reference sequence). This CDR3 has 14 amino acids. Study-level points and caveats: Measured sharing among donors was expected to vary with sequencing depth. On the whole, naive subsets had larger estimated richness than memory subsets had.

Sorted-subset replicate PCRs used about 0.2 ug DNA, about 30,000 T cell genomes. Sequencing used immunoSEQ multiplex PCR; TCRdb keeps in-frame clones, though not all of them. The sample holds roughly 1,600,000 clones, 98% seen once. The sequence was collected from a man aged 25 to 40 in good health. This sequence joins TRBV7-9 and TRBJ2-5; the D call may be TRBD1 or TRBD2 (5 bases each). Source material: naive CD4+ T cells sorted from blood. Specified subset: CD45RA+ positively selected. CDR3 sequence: CASSLWGSKETQYF. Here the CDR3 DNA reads TGTGCCAGCAGCTTATGGGGGAGCAAAGAGACCCAGTACTTC. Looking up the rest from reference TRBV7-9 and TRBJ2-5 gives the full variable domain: DTGVSQNPRHKITKRGQNVTFRCDPISEHNRLYWYRQTLGQGPEFLTYFQNEAQLEKSRLLSDRFSAERPKGSFSTLEIQRTEQGDSAMYLCASSLWGSKETQYFGPGTRLLVL.